Listed below are T cell receptor beta chains from one sample, sequenced in a study of cytomegalovirus exposure and HLA in healthy donors. Clones were read by immunoSEQ multiplex PCR, and TCRdb kept only the in-frame ones, dropping some. Of about 89,000 clones listed, 85% are singletons. Sequences were obtained from PBMCs. Receptors originate from a man aged 35-49 years in good health and CMV-seropositive. Each CDR3 is given with its conserved first and last residue. Only some rows state a clone size, as once, few, many or a class for expanded clones.

.,TRBV19,TRBJ2-3,CASSINVRGAWYF
.,TRBV11-2,TRBJ2-7,CASSLDRVKNEQYF
.,TRBV7-9,TRBJ2-7,CASSSGQGNNYEQYF
.,TRBV2,TRBJ2-5,CASRDRPSGTQYF
few,TRBV2,TRBJ1-2,CASSETRSYGYTF
.,TRBV6-1,TRBJ1-4,CASSEAGRRPNEKLFF
.,TRBV5-4,TRBJ1-2,CASSSEGRGSSRGYTF
.,TRBV4-2,TRBJ2-3,CASSQGSGGRGTDTQYF
once,TRBV5-1,TRBJ1-6,CASTPGGSPPLHF
once,TRBV18,TRBJ1-5,CASSPGQVRNQPQHF
.,TRBV7-8,TRBJ1-4,CASSYNGQSELFF
.,TRBV7-2,TRBJ1-5,CASSLDGPSNQPQHF
once,TRBV27,TRBJ2-3,CAARQGGTDTQYF
.,TRBV6-6,TRBJ2-3,CASSNTRTGTDTQYF
.,TRBV11-1,TRBJ2-1,CASSWELAGGTNEQFF
few,TRBV5-4,TRBJ1-3,CASSPGGKSGNTIYF
.,TRBV11-1,TRBJ1-1,CASSLGRSGRTEAFF
.,TRBV27,TRBJ2-2,CASSLRPTGELFF
.,TRBV19,TRBJ2-7,CASSIGLAGGDEQYF
.,TRBV5-1,TRBJ1-3,CASSPGTGKTGNTIYF
once,TRBV6-5,TRBJ1-4,CASRPGQINEKLFF
few,TRBV5-4,TRBJ1-1,CASSQETGNAFF
once,TRBV7-3,TRBJ2-7,CASSSTGVDEQYF
.,TRBV6-1,TRBJ1-5,CASSEGSQGNNQPQHF
once,TRBV28,TRBJ2-4,CASRPQGSVFGDIQYF
.,TRBV28,TRBJ1-2,CASSSRGRIYGYTF
once,TRBV28,TRBJ2-3,CASSSLPGLAHTDTQYF
.,TRBV7-9,TRBJ2-6,CATLWTAQLGANVLTF
.,TRBV27,TRBJ2-2,CASSLDPGGELFF
.,TRBV6-5,TRBJ1-1,CASSPGGFTEAFF
.,TRBV6-6,TRBJ2-3,CASSYSTVGGTDTQYF
.,TRBV11-2,TRBJ2-1,CASSPGAGLSYNEQFF
.,TRBV7-8,TRBJ2-5,CASSLGGGTKETQYF
.,TRBV2,TRBJ2-7,CAGAIGSSYEQYF
.,TRBV4-1,TRBJ1-1,CASSQEAVRVLGAFF
.,TRBV7-2,TRBJ2-5,CASSLIGGETQYF
.,TRBV25-1,TRBJ2-5,CASSVAGGPKETQYF
.,TRBV7-2,TRBJ2-1,CASSLGTGFVEQFF
.,TRBV5-4,TRBJ1-2,CASSLEGQYGYTF
.,TRBV4-2,TRBJ2-3,CASSRYPRNSNTDTQYF
.,TRBV7-2,TRBJ2-7,CASSLLGPEQYF
.,TRBV9,TRBJ2-1,CASSVGGSGSFNEQFF
.,TRBV6-5,TRBJ2-7,CASSHGGQPFYEQYF
.,TRBV5-4,TRBJ1-2,CASSSGGLTQGPYGYTF
.,TRBV7-9,TRBJ2-5,CASSLGLAEQETQYF
.,TRBV5-4,TRBJ1-2,CASSLPDRGLMGYTF
.,TRBV19,TRBJ2-3,CASSWTGVSTDTQYF
.,TRBV7-2,TRBJ2-7,CASSLVRLYEQYF
once,TRBV6-5,TRBJ2-1,CASSYGGEQFF
.,TRBV15,TRBJ2-3,CATRSAGLAGGPSYLGTQYF
few,TRBV5-4,TRBJ2-7,CASSTTSDSYEQYF
.,TRBV4-2,.,CASSQRDSIIYEQYF
.,TRBV10-3,TRBJ1-2,CAISENQGFRYGYTF
.,TRBV5-1,TRBJ2-7,CASSRDSPAGGEQYF
.,TRBV5-4,.,CASSPGTGKEYEQYF
.,TRBV5-1,TRBJ1-2,CASSLETIGYTF
.,TRBV11-2,TRBJ2-7,CASSFGTGISEQYF
.,TRBV9,TRBJ1-4,CASSVAGGLDEKLFF
once,TRBV5-6,TRBJ2-7,CASSGDRGKLYEQYF